The T cell receptor (beta chain) described here comes from a study of T-cell memory formation after mild COVID-19. In regard to this clonotype: The antigen is unknown.

TCRdb independently ran MiXCR on the 5' RACE reads; one entry per CDR3 protein. The sample comprises fewer than 550,000 distinct CDR3 sequences, about 19% of which are singletons, and 8.4% rests with the top ten. Germline CDR1 reads SGHAT; CDR2 reads FQDESV (reference sequence). With 2 bases removed from V and 2 bases from J, the gap between germline ends came to 10 bases. This CDR3 spans 15 amino acids. Study-wide results and caveats: The study found balanced CD4/CD8 in clones contracting day 15 to 85 and a CD4+ lean in later expanders.

The clonotype comes from an adult woman who had mild COVID-19 (a few samples of this study predate the infection). Cell type and time point are not known. The rearrangement uses TRBV11-1 and TRBJ1-5; TRBD1 is a possible D gene (6 bases). Sequences were obtained from PBMCs or a T cell subset sorted from them (not recorded which). The CDR3 spells CASSLHGGGNQPQHF. CDR3 bases: TGTGCCAGCAGCTTACACGGGGGCGGCAATCAGCCCCAGCATTTT.